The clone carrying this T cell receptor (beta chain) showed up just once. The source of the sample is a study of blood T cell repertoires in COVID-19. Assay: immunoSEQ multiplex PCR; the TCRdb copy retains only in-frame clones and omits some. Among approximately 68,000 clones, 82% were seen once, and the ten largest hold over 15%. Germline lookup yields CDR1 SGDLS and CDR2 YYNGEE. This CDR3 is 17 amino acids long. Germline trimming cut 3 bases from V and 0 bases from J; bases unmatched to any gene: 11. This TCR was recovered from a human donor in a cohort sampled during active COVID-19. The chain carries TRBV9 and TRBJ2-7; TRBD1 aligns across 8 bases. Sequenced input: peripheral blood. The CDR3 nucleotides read TGTGCCAGCAGCGGACTAGGACAGGGTAGAGGCTCCTACGAGCAGTACTTC. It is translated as CASSGLGQGRGSYEQYF.